This TCR beta chain derives from a study of blood T cells in healthy people across ages (dated by TCRdb to the mid-2010s). Some background on the complete study: Template switching captured roughly one uniquely barcoded TCR beta cDNA molecule per two T cells in model experiments. Using the same blood draw, the study looked at two additional independent replicas of 1 million unique cDNA reads for two donors, one aged 18 to 29 and the other aged 80 or older. The study measured age-related changes in TCR beta repertoire diversity using deep sequencing normalized with unique cDNA molecular identifiers. To avoid experimental bias, donors of different ages were distributed randomly across sequencing lanes. The donors were divided into four age groups: young (average roughly 15 years), middle-aged (almost 40), aged (approximately 62) and long-lived (roughly 88). The paper as a whole reports these results and caveats: The CMV infection status of donors was not known, potentially confounding age-related changes in expanded clonotypes. Compared with the aged group, the long-lived group had more naive CD4+ T cells, fewer expanded clones and increased TCR diversity, suggesting age selection. Estimates of total diversity based on one million sequenced T cells were considered lower bounds and underestimates. The percentage of naive T cells measured by flow cytometry correlated strongly with observed TCR beta diversity. Because profiling used bulk unsorted PBMCs, naive and antigen-experienced compartments could not be compared conclusively. As age increased, observed TCR beta diversity per million T cells dropped in a roughly linear way, and a significant reduction was already evident by age 40.

The library relied on 5' RACE. A second roughly 6 to 12 cycle PCR used a sample-barcoded 5' primer and a J-beta primer mix. A template-switch 5' adaptor carrying 12 random nucleotides introduced a unique molecular identifier onto each TCR beta cDNA molecule. Each sample yielded at least 2.5 million CDR3-containing paired-end reads. All of the RNA was converted into first-strand cDNA using the Mint cDNA synthesis kit, with a TRBC-specific oligonucleotide serving as the primer. Following uracil-DNA glycosylase treatment, all cDNA underwent a first 18-cycle PCR with the universal primers M1SS and BC2_uni_R. Processing in the source paper ran as follows. Normalization of each sample was performed by random selection of 1 million high-quality reads, each carrying a distinct molecular identifier. Reads with shared molecular identifiers were discarded instead of being binned into consensus sequences. MiTCR, run with a Q25 quality threshold and the strictest error-elimination algorithm, handled CDR3 identification, clonotype clustering and error correction. A nonparametric unseen species model with Euler transformation was used to estimate a lower bound on total TCR beta diversity. TCRdb applied fastp at Q25 and MiXCR to the public reads, then kept only in-frame beta chains. Every distinct CDR3 protein forms one entry, paired with its most common genes and DNA. TCRdb, not the original authors, processed these V and J calls. This sample holds some 1.8 million distinct CDR3 sequences; about two fifths were observed only once. Under 30% of the sample is in the top ten clones.

Systemically healthy Caucasian individuals from Russia, 35 to 40 in total and aged roughly 6 to 95 years, were included as donors. Ten milliliters of peripheral blood were drawn from each donor into EDTA-treated Vacutainer tubes. Ficoll-Paque density-gradient centrifugation was used to isolate PBMCs, with at least 6 million per sample. Trizol reagent was used to extract total RNA from the PBMCs, yielding at least 6 micrograms per sample. For every donor, an aliquot of PBMCs went through flow cytometry to measure the percentages of naive CD45RAhigh/CD27high T cells. This clonotype has a handful of counts. This receptor's antigen is unknown. Base qualities are not provided; no much larger clone lies one nucleotide away. The TCR was taken from a human donor in good health. Sequencing was carried out using blood.

The DNA sequence is TGTGCCAGCAGTCCCCCCCGGGTACTGGAGACCCAGTACTTC. Its protein reads: CASSPPRVLETQYF. The rearrangement joined TRBV28 to TRBJ2-5; no D segment can be confidently identified. The CDR3, cysteine through phenylalanine, is 14 amino acids long. Only the CDR3 DNA is retained, 42 bases long and in frame from the first base. Cut back by 5 bases and 5 bases, the V and J ends lie 15 bases apart. CDR1 is given as MDHEN and CDR2 as SYDVKM, both from the germline V gene.